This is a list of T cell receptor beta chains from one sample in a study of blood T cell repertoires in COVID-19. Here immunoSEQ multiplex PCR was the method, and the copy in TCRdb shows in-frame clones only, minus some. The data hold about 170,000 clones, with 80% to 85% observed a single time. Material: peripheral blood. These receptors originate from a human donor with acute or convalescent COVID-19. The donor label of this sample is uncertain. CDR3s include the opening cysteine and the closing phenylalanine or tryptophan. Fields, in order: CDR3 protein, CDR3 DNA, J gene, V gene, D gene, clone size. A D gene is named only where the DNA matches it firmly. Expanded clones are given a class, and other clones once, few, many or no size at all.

CASSLGDRATNEKLFF | TGCGCCAGCAGCTTGGGGGACAGGGCCACTAATGAAAAACTGTTTTTT | TRBJ1-4 | TRBV5-1 | TRBD1 | NA
CASSGQGATWDTQYF | TGTGCCAGTAGTGGGCAGGGGGCGACGTGGGATACGCAGTATTTT | TRBJ2-3 | TRBV19 | TRBD1 | NA
CATSDRVALREKLFF | TGTGCCACTTCAGACAGGGTAGCTCTTCGTGAAAAACTGTTTTTT | TRBJ1-4 | TRBV27 | TRBD1 | NA
CASSLERGTDTQYF | TGTGCCAGCAGCTTAGAAAGGGGGACAGATACGCAGTATTTT | TRBJ2-3 | TRBV11-2 | NA | NA
CASSERYNEQFF | TGTGCCAGCAGCGAGCGCTACAATGAGCAGTTCTTC | TRBJ2-1 | TRBV6-5 | NA | NA
CASSYSKDLAPYEQYF | TGTGCCAGCAGTTACTCGAAGGACTTAGCCCCCTACGAGCAGTACTTC | TRBJ2-7 | TRBV6-5 | NA | NA
CATSRDSGLETQYF | TGTGCCACCAGCAGAGATTCCGGGTTAGAGACCCAGTACTTC | TRBJ2-5 | TRBV15 | NA | NA
CASSFGRGEKLFF | TGTGCCAGCAGCTTTGGGAGGGGTGAAAAACTGTTTTTT | TRBJ1-4 | TRBV7-2 | NA | NA
CASSLGFAGGSYEQYF | TGCGCCAGCAGCTTGGGGTTTGCGGGGGGCTCCTACGAGCAGTACTTC | TRBJ2-7 | TRBV5-1 | TRBD2 | NA
CAWSVQREAGVKRYEQYF | TGTGCCTGGAGTGTACAGAGGGAAGCGGGGGTTAAACGCTACGAGCAGTACTTC | TRBJ2-7 | TRBV30 | TRBD2 | few
CASSGGWAGLWSTDTQYF | TGTGCCAGCAGTGGTGGCTGGGCGGGCCTCTGGAGCACAGATACGCAGTATTTT | TRBJ2-3 | TRBV6-1 | NA | NA
CASSLFTGGIHEQYF | TGCGCCAGCAGCTTGTTCACAGGGGGCATACACGAGCAGTACTTC | TRBJ2-7 | TRBV5-1 | TRBD1 | NA
CASSLATGINYGYTF | TGCGCCAGCAGCTTGGCAACAGGGATTAACTATGGCTACACCTTC | TRBJ1-2 | TRBV5-1 | NA | NA
CAISDGGRLIYEQYF | TGTGCCATCAGTGACGGAGGGAGGCTTATCTACGAGCAGTACTTC | TRBJ2-7 | TRBV10-3 | NA | NA
CASSTDYRLSYEQYF | TGTGCCAGCAGCACGGACTATCGGCTCTCCTACGAGCAGTACTTC | TRBJ2-7 | TRBV11-2 | NA | NA
CAWSKGDGGANVLTF | TGTGCCTGGAGTAAGGGGGACGGTGGGGCCAACGTCCTGACTTTC | TRBJ2-6 | TRBV30 | NA | NA
CASSNFIGTAETRAFF | TGTGCCAGCAGTAACTTCATCGGGACAGCAGAGACCCGAGCTTTCTTT | TRBJ1-1 | TRBV28 | TRBD1 | NA
CASSEVSAGFYNEQFF | TGTGCCAGCAGTGAAGTGTCAGCGGGGTTCTACAATGAGCAGTTCTTC | TRBJ2-1 | TRBV6-1 | TRBD2 | NA
CASTVRDSRNEQFF | TGTGCCAGCACTGTCCGGGACTCGAGGAATGAGCAGTTCTTC | TRBJ2-1 | TRBV6-5 | NA | NA
CASSIQGRGVYGYTF | TGTGCCAGCAGTATACAGGGAAGAGGAGTTTATGGCTACACCTTC | TRBJ1-2 | TRBV6-5 | NA | NA
CASSHGQDPFEKLFF | TGTGCCAGCAGCCACGGACAGGATCCTTTTGAAAAACTGTTTTTT | TRBJ1-4 | TRBV3-1/TRBV3-2 | TRBD1 | NA
CASRRRDSHEQYF | TGTGCCAGCAGACGCCGGGACAGTCACGAGCAGTACTTC | TRBJ2-7 | TRBV6-5 | TRBD1 | NA
CASSAPGQGPGYTF | TGCGCCAGCAGCGCCCCGGGACAGGGGCCTGGCTACACCTTC | TRBJ1-2 | TRBV4-1 | TRBD1 | NA
CASSQDLYAGVSSGELFF | TGTGCCAGCAGCCAAGATCTCTACGCGGGAGTGTCATCCGGGGAGCTGTTTTTT | TRBJ2-2 | TRBV4-2 | TRBD2 | NA
CASTKDIQETQYF | TGTGCCAGCACGAAGGACATTCAAGAGACCCAGTACTTC | TRBJ2-5 | TRBV12-3/TRBV12-4 | NA | NA
CASGVEGTEAFF | TGCGCCAGCGGGGTCGAGGGCACTGAAGCTTTCTTT | TRBJ1-1 | TRBV5-1 | NA | NA
CATSRPPGEAFF | TGTGCCACCAGCAGACCCCCGGGTGAAGCTTTCTTT | TRBJ1-1 | TRBV15 | NA | NA
CASSLARRGEETQYF | TGTGCCAGCAGCTTGGCCCGAAGGGGCGAAGAGACCCAGTACTTC | TRBJ2-5 | TRBV5-6 | NA | NA
CAISEGLNRASNQPQHF | TGTGCCATCAGTGAGGGGCTTAATAGAGCTAGCAATCAGCCCCAGCATTTT | TRBJ1-5 | TRBV10-3 | NA | NA
CASSQVLALYNEQFF | TGTGCCAGCAGCCAAGTTCTAGCACTCTACAATGAGCAGTTCTTC | TRBJ2-1 | TRBV14 | NA | NA
CASSPRGGNYGYTF | TGTGCCAGCAGCCCCCGGGGTGGCAACTATGGCTACACCTTC | TRBJ1-2 | TRBV5-5 | NA | NA
CASSLSGGPSYGYTF | TGTGCCAGCTCACTATCAGGGGGCCCCAGCTATGGCTACACCTTC | TRBJ1-2 | TRBV18 | TRBD1 | NA
CASSSGRDYGYTF | TGTGCCAGCAGCTCGGGCAGGGACTATGGCTACACCTTC | TRBJ1-2 | TRBV5-4 | NA | few
CAWSPFTTNEKLFF | TGTGCCTGGAGCCCCTTTACAACTAATGAAAAACTGTTTTTT | TRBJ1-4 | TRBV30 | NA | NA
CASSLVGTGISNYGYTF | TGCGCCAGCAGCTTGGTAGGGACAGGTATTTCTAACTATGGCTACACCTTC | TRBJ1-2 | TRBV5-1 | TRBD1 | NA
CASSYPGREGGDNNEQFF | TGTGCCAGCAGTTACCCTGGGAGGGAGGGAGGGGATAACAATGAGCAGTTCTTC | TRBJ2-1 | TRBV6-2/TRBV6-3 | TRBD2 | NA
CASSKPKKLAGAGNEQFF | TGTGCCAGCAGCAAACCCAAGAAGCTAGCGGGAGCTGGTAATGAGCAGTTCTTC | TRBJ2-1 | TRBV21-1 | NA | NA
CASSLDGGNIQYF | TGCGCCAGCAGCTTGGATGGGGGGAACATTCAGTACTTC | TRBJ2-4 | TRBV5-1 | NA | NA
CASSTWTGGYGYTF | TGTGCCAGCAGCACCTGGACAGGAGGCTATGGCTACACCTTC | TRBJ1-2 | TRBV9 | TRBD1 | NA
CASSRSQADSYEQYF | TGTGCCAGCTCACGGTCACAGGCGGACTCCTACGAGCAGTACTTC | TRBJ2-7 | TRBV18 | NA | NA
CASSSTDDREENYGYTF | TGTGCCAGCAGCTCAACGGATGACAGGGAAGAGAACTATGGCTACACCTTC | TRBJ1-2 | TRBV7-9 | TRBD1 | NA
CSVSPAGLAGSLEQYF | TGCAGCGTCTCCCCTGCTGGCCTAGCGGGGTCCCTCGAGCAGTACTTC | TRBJ2-7 | TRBV29-1 | TRBD2 | NA
CASTRQGSPYEQYF | TGTGCCAGCACCCGACAGGGTTCCCCGTACGAGCAGTACTTC | TRBJ2-7 | TRBV2 | TRBD1 | NA
CASSTPGGLSYEQYF | TGCGCCAGCAGTACCCCGGGGGGCCTCTCCTACGAGCAGTACTTC | TRBJ2-7 | TRBV10-1 | NA | NA
CASSDRQWGREAFF | TGTGCCAGCAGTGACCGACAGTGGGGGAGGGAAGCTTTCTTT | TRBJ1-1 | TRBV2 | NA | few
CASSLAGSEKLFF | TGTGCCAGCAGCTTGGCTGGTAGTGAAAAACTGTTTTTT | TRBJ1-4 | TRBV5-4 | NA | NA
CASSSVSVSGGYTF | TGTGCCAGCAGCTCCGTCTCCGTCTCGGGGGGCTACACCTTC | TRBJ1-2 | TRBV5-6 | NA | NA
CASSRRQGGTDTQYF | TGTGCCAGCAGCCGCCGACAGGGGGGCACAGATACGCAGTATTTT | TRBJ2-3 | TRBV3-1/TRBV3-2 | TRBD1 | NA
CASSLDPGGNSPLHF | TGCGCCAGCAGCTTGGATCCAGGAGGTAATTCACCCCTCCACTTT | TRBJ1-6 | TRBV5-1 | NA | NA
CASSPSRGRPGANVLTF | TGTGCCAGCAGCCCCTCCAGGGGGAGACCTGGGGCCAACGTCCTGACTTTC | TRBJ2-6 | TRBV5-4 | TRBD1 | NA